The 19 T cell receptor beta chains given below trace back to one sample, sequenced in a study of T cells in Graves' hyperthyroidism and ophthalmopathy. RNA transcripts were the template for amplifying TCR beta CDR3 regions. TCR CDR3 regions were first amplified by RT-PCR with HTBI primers. TCRdb called the multiplex PCR reads again in MiXCR, with one record for every CDR3 protein. This table holds 250,000 to 300,000 distinct CDR3 sequences, roughly an eighth found once. Sequencing was performed on blood. The receptors shown here come from a woman aged 40 to 50 with Graves' hyperthyroidism.

The chain is built from TRBV25-1 and TRBJ2-5; D might be TRBD2 (6 bases). Germline CDR1 is MGHDK and CDR2 is SYGVNS. This CDR3 is built from 13 residues. V dropped 8 bases and J dropped 5 bases, with 15 bases sitting between them. The chain's CDR3 is CASGTLYRETQYF. The CDR3 DNA reads as TGTGCCAGCGGGACTCTTTATCGGGAGACCCAGTACTTC.

This clonotype was counted ten times or more. The chain carries TRBV14 and TRBJ2-1; D uncertain. CDR3 length: 13 residues. Germline values: CDR1 SGHDN, CDR2 FVKESK. The V end lost 1 base, the J end lost 9 bases, and 10 bases lay between the germline ends. The CDR3 reads CASSQGVGVEQFF. In nucleotides, the CDR3 is TGTGCCAGCAGCCAAGGGGTCGGTGTTGAGCAGTTCTTC.

This clonotype was observed at least ten times. This chain joins TRBV29-1 and TRBJ1-5, with D possibly TRBD1 on 5 matching bases. Germline V gene lookup returns CDR1 SQVTM and CDR2 ANQGSEA. This CDR3 has 14 amino acids. The ends were cut back, 6 bases at V and 9 bases at J, with 21 bases in the middle. The CDR3 loop reads CSVGLGGTTGPQHF. The CDR3, as DNA: TGCAGCGTAGGTCTTGGGGGGACTACGGGGCCCCAGCATTTT. The entire variable domain, with the rest obtained from reference TRBV29-1 and TRBJ1-5, is as follows: SAVISQKPSRDICQRGTSLTIQCQVDSQVTMMFWYRQQPGQSLTLIATANQGSEATYESGFVIDKFPISRPNLTFSTLTVSNMSPEDSSIYLCSVGLGGTTGPQHFGDGTRLSIL.

This clonotype occurred many times. This chain connects TRBV11-2 to TRBJ1-5; D not certain. Trimming left V 0 bases short and J 2 bases short, with 8 bases between. Germline-derived CDR1 and CDR2 are SGHAT and FQNNGV. This CDR3 is built from 15 residues. CDR3 nucleotides: TGTGCCAGCAGCTTAGATTTTGGAGGCAATCAGCCCCAGCATTTT. Amino acids: CASSLDFGGNQPQHF.

This clonotype was detected many times. Here the CDR3 DNA reads TGCAGCGTTGACGCCGGGGTGGGGGAGCCCCAGCATTTT. Translating gives CSVDAGVGEPQHF. The V call is TRBV29-1, the J call TRBJ1-5, with a tentative D call TRBD1 (5 bases). Trimming cost V 3 bases and J 8 bases, with 14 bases left between them. The CDR3 has 13 residues. Germline-derived CDR1 and CDR2 are SQVTM and ANQGSEA.

This clonotype was recorded many times. The J gene is TRBJ2-3, the V gene TRBV2; 11 nucleotides match TRBD2. Trimming removed 5 bases from V and 4 bases from J; junction bases left unmatched: 5. CDR1 and CDR2 (germline): SNHLY, FYNNEI. The CDR3 consists of 15 residues. The CDR3 sequence is CASSPLAGGSDTQYF. CDR3 bases: TGTGCCAGCAGTCCGCTAGCGGGAGGATCAGATACGCAGTATTTT.

The chain carries TRBV2 and TRBJ2-7; 13 bases line up with TRBD2. The CDR3 totals 15 residues. Per the germline V gene, CDR1 is SNHLY and CDR2 is FYNNEI. Trimming cost V 4 bases and J 2 bases; bases outside gene matches: 2. Here the CDR3 DNA reads TGTGCCAGCAGTGCAGGGACTAGCGGGGCCTACGAGCAGTACTTC. This translates into CASSAGTSGAYEQYF. The whole variable domain, filled in from reference TRBV2 and TRBJ2-7, reads EPEVTQTPSHQVTQMGQEVILRCVPISNHLYFYWYRQILGQKVEFLVSFYNNEISEKSEIFDDQFSVERPDGSNFTLKIRSTKLEDSAMYFCASSAGTSGAYEQYFGPGTRLTVT.

This clonotype was counted ten times or more. This chain uses TRBV28 with TRBJ1-6; 11 nucleotides agree with TRBD1. Germline assignment: CDR1 MDHEN and CDR2 SYDVKM. The CDR3 has 19 residues. J gave up 0 bases and V 5 bases, and 9 bases lay outside the gene matches. In DNA, the CDR3 is TGTGCCAGCAGTCCAGGACAGGGGGCGATTCTCTCCTATAATTCACCCCTCCACTTT. As protein: CASSPGQGAILSYNSPLHF. The whole variable domain, remainder taken from reference TRBV28 and TRBJ1-6, is DVKVTQSSRYLVKRTGEKVFLECVQDMDHENMFWYRQDPGLGLRLIYFSYDVKMKEKGDIPEGYSVSREKKERFSLILESASTNQTSMYLCASSPGQGAILSYNSPLHFGNGTRLTVT.

This clonotype showed up many times. The chain joins TRBV28 to TRBJ2-3; D is perhaps TRBD1 (5 bases). This CDR3 contains 13 residues. The V end lost 9 bases, the J end lost 4 bases, and 14 bases lay between the germline ends. Germline V gene sequence: CDR1 MDHEN, CDR2 SYDVKM. This CDR3 reads CASSDSSADTQYF. The DNA of the CDR3 is TGTGCCAGTTCTGACAGTTCCGCAGATACGCAGTATTTT.

Many counts were recorded for this clonotype. The chain links TRBV20-1 to TRBJ1-1, with 8 positions matching TRBD1. From germline, CDR1 is DFQATT and CDR2 SNEGSKA (reference sequence). The CDR3 is made up of 15 amino acids. Unmatched junction bases numbered 4, after V lost 1 base and J lost 0 bases. CDR3 sequence reads: CSARGDRLMNTEAFF. CDR3 nucleotides: TGCAGTGCTAGAGGGGACAGGCTTATGAACACTGAAGCTTTCTTT.

This clonotype was observed a few times. The chain combines TRBV2 with TRBJ2-2; TRBD1 matches at 7 bases. The CDR3 sequence is 14 residues long. The germline V gene has CDR1 SNHLY and CDR2 FYNNEI. Trimming removed 3 bases from V and 6 bases from J; junction bases left unmatched: 4. CDR3 region: CASSDRTGAGELFF. The DNA of the CDR3 is TGTGCCAGCAGTGACAGGACAGGCGCCGGGGAGCTGTTTTTT.

This clonotype occurred many times. The rearrangement joins TRBV6-5 to TRBJ1-2; D unresolved. In germline, CDR1 is MNHEY, CDR2 SVGAGI. The CDR3 has 13 residues. V lost 0 bases to trimming and J lost 5 bases, with 7 bases between them. As DNA, the CDR3 is TGTGCCAGCAGTTACTCCTCCACGTATGGCTACACCTTC. This sequence encodes CASSYSSTYGYTF.

This clonotype has only a few counts. The CDR3 sequence: CATSATGTATDTQYF. CDR3 DNA: TGTGCCACCAGTGCAACCGGGACAGCCACAGATACGCAGTATTTT. This chain connects TRBV24-1 to TRBJ2-3, with 7 bases lining up with TRBD1. The length of the CDR3 is 15 residues. The junction had 6 bases not matched to a gene; V was cut back by 5 bases and J by 2 bases. Germline loops: CDR1 KGHDR, CDR2 SFDVKD.

The table lists this clonotype with many counts. This chain connects TRBV11-2 to TRBJ2-2; D unresolved. Between the trimmed V and J ends, which lost 4 bases and 7 bases, there was a span of 7 bases. This CDR3 spans 12 amino acids. Per germline, CDR1 SGHAT and CDR2 FQNNGV. This chain's CDR3 is CASSSTLGELFF. As DNA, the CDR3 is TGTGCCAGCAGCTCCACTCTCGGGGAGCTGTTTTTT.

V usage is TRBV7-9 and J usage is TRBJ2-6, with D perhaps assigned TRBD1 or TRBD2 (5 bases each). Trimming took 1 base from V and 2 from J, leaving 15 bases between them. Germline V gene sequence: CDR1 SEHNR, CDR2 FQNEAQ (reference sequence). CDR3 length: 18 amino acids. Written as DNA, the CDR3 is TGTGCCAGCAGCTTAGGGCGGGCAGGGTTCGCTGGGGCCAACGTCCTGACTTTC. Amino acid sequence: CASSLGRAGFAGANVLTF.

This clonotype was recorded at least ten times. The V call is TRBV20-1, the J call TRBJ1-4; 7 bases align to TRBD1. Trimming at V came to 8 bases and at J to 7 bases, leaving 10 bases not matched to a gene. Germline-derived CDR1 and CDR2 are DFQATT and SNEGSKA (reference sequence). The CDR3 runs to 13 residues. CDR3 nucleotide sequence: TGCAGTACTCCGACAGGGCGAATTGAAAAACTGTTTTTT. Translated: CSTPTGRIEKLFF.

This clonotype has a count of ten or more. This sequence joins TRBV28 and TRBJ1-2, with D unresolved. Germline-derived CDR1 and CDR2 are MDHEN and SYDVKM. CDR3 length: 13 amino acids. Trimming pared 4 bases from V and 5 bases from J, leaving 11 bases between. The CDR3 loop is CASSSQTRYGYTF. CDR3 in DNA: TGTGCCAGCAGTTCCCAGACACGATATGGCTACACCTTC.

Ten or more counts support this clonotype. The J gene is TRBJ2-3, the V gene TRBV7-8; TRBD2 matches at 9 bases. There are 15 residues in the CDR3. The ends lost 0 bases at V and 4 bases at J; junction bases unmatched: 2. Germline CDR1 and CDR2: SGHVS and FQNEAQ. Here the CDR3 DNA reads TGTGCCAGCAGCTTAGCCGGGACTAGCTCAGATACGCAGTATTTT. Protein product: CASSLAGTSSDTQYF.

This clonotype was seen many times. For the CDR3, the DNA is TGTGCCACCAGTGATATACAGAAACAAGAGACCCAGTACTTC. This encodes CATSDIQKQETQYF. This chain uses TRBV24-1 with TRBJ2-5; unclear D gene. The CDR3 length is 14 residues. Looked up from germline, CDR1 is KGHDR and CDR2 is SFDVKD. The V and J ends lost 3 bases and 2 bases respectively, with 9 bases between them.